This T cell receptor beta chain was profiled in a study of blood T cell repertoires in COVID-19. The table came from immunoSEQ multiplex PCR; TCRdb's copy has only in-frame clones and leaves some out. The repertoire holds 180,000 or so clones, with 80% to 90% as singletons. Germline CDR1 and CDR2: KGHSH and LQKENI. The CDR3 has 16 amino acids. V was shortened by 6 bases and J by 1 base, with 18 bases between the two germline ends. The TCR comes from a woman in her thirties or forties with COVID-19, enrolled during active disease. The chain recombines TRBV18 with TRBJ1-1; the D is unclear. Sequencing used peripheral blood. CDR3 sequence: CASSPAEARGNTEAFF. CDR3 DNA sequence: TGTGCCAGCTCGCCGGCGGAGGCTCGGGGGAACACTGAAGCTTTCTTT.